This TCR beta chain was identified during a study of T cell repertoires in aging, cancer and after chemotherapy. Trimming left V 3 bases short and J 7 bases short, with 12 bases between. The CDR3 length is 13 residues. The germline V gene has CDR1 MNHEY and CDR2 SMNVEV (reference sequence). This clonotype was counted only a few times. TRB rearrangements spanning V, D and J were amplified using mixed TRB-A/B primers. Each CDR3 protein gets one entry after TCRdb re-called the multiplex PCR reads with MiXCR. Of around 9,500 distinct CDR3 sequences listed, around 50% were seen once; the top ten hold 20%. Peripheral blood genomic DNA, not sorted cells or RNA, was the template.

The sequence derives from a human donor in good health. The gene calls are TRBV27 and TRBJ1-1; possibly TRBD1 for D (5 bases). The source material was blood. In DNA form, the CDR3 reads TGTGCCAGCAGTTTCTCCGGGGGGGGTGAAGCTTTCTTT. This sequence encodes CASSFSGGGEAFF.